This T cell receptor (beta chain) was recovered during a study of control samples from healthy donors and cancer patients. This CDR3 is 19 amino acids long. The junction had 11 bases not matched to a gene; V was cut back by 4 bases and J by 4 bases. Per germline, CDR1 KGHDR and CDR2 SFDVKD. Clones were sequenced by immunoSEQ multiplex PCR, and TCRdb holds only the in-frame ones, with some missing. Of roughly 150,000 clones listed, more than 85% are singletons. The clonotype was recovered from a young woman in good health. Source material: blood. The chain uses TRBV24-1 and TRBJ2-3, with 15 nucleotides matching TRBD2. The DNA for the CDR3 is TGTGCCACCAGTGACGGAGGGACTAGCGGGAGGAGGGAGGCAGATACGCAGTATTTT. Translated, it gives CATSDGGTSGRREADTQYF.